Below are 11 T cell receptor beta chains sequenced from a single sample in a study of T cell responses to AZD1222 COVID-19 vaccine. The method was immunoSEQ multiplex PCR; TCRdb's version includes in-frame clones alone and lacks a portion of them. The table records around 160,000 clones, approximately 90% of them present only once. The input for sequencing was peripheral blood, taken on day 0 of AZD1222 vaccination. The receptors derive from an adult in good health.

The V gene is TRBV5-4, the J gene TRBJ2-3; no clear D gene. CDR3 size: 13 residues. Trimming removed 0 bases at V and 4 bases at J, with 6 bases between. Germline CDR1 SGHNT, CDR2 YYREEE (reference sequence). The CDR3 reads CASSLDYSDTQYF. As DNA, the CDR3 is TGTGCCAGCAGCTTGGACTATTCAGATACGCAGTATTTT.

The chain employs TRBV18 and TRBJ2-7; D uncertain. Trimming took off 5 bases at V and 3 bases at J, with 14 bases between the two ends. This CDR3 has 14 amino acids. The germline V gene has CDR1 KGHSH and CDR2 LQKENI. CDR3 DNA: TGTGCCAGCTCAATCAGTCCGGCCAGCTACGAGCAGTACTTC. This sequence encodes CASSISPASYEQYF. Complete variable domain (other parts from reference TRBV18 and TRBJ2-7): NAGVMQNPRHLVRRRGQEARLRCSPMKGHSHVYWYRQLPEEGLKFMVYLQKENIIDESGMPKERFSAEFPKEGPSILRIQQVVRGDSAAYFCASSISPASYEQYFGPGTRLTVT.

The chain is built from TRBV7-9 and TRBJ2-3, with D hard to call. This CDR3 is built from 11 residues. From germline, CDR1 is SEHNR and CDR2 FQNEAQ (reference sequence). Trimming took off 5 bases at V and 5 bases at J, with 5 bases between the two ends. CDR3 DNA sequence: TGTGCCAGCAGCACGGGAGATACGCAGTATTTT. It is translated as CASSTGDTQYF. Full variable domain (rest looked up from reference TRBV7-9 and TRBJ2-3): DTGVSQNPRHKITKRGQNVTFRCDPISEHNRLYWYRQTLGQGPEFLTYFQNEAQLEKSRLLSDRFSAERPKGSFSTLEIQRTEQGDSAMYLCASSTGDTQYFGPGTRLTVL.

This chain links TRBV4-3 with TRBJ2-1, with TRBD2 matching 8 bases. The V gene's germline CDR1 is LGHNA and CDR2 YSLEER. This CDR3 is 17 amino acids long. The J segment lost 3 bases and the V segment lost 0 bases, leaving 7 bases of the junction unmatched. In DNA, the CDR3 is TGCGCCAGCAGCCAAGATGTCTTTGCGGGAGGCTACAATGAGCAGTTCTTC. Translation gives CASSQDVFAGGYNEQFF.

The rearrangement uses TRBV18 and TRBJ1-2; no clear D gene. This CDR3 spans 13 amino acids. Germline V CDR1 and CDR2: KGHSH, LQKENI. Between the trimmed V and J ends, which lost 0 bases and 8 bases, there was a span of 10 bases. CDR3 in DNA: TGTGCCAGCTCACCACCGTTGGGGTTAGGCTACACCTTC. This sequence encodes CASSPPLGLGYTF. The entire variable domain, with the rest obtained from reference TRBV18 and TRBJ1-2, is as follows: NAGVMQNPRHLVRRRGQEARLRCSPMKGHSHVYWYRQLPEEGLKFMVYLQKENIIDESGMPKERFSAEFPKEGPSILRIQQVVRGDSAAYFCASSPPLGLGYTFGSGTRLTVV.

This chain connects TRBV27 to TRBJ1-1; D is uncertain. This CDR3 is 14 amino acids long. V lost 2 bases to trimming and J lost 2 bases, with 9 bases between them. Germline lookup yields CDR1 MNHEY and CDR2 SMNVEV (reference sequence). The CDR3 region is CASSLLGGNTEAFF. The CDR3 bases are TGTGCCAGCAGTTTACTGGGAGGCAACACTGAAGCTTTCTTT.

The rearrangement joins TRBV19 to TRBJ2-2, with D tentatively TRBD1 (6 bases). Germline assignment: CDR1 LNHDA and CDR2 SQIVND (reference sequence). This CDR3 comprises 14 residues. V lost 5 bases and J lost 7, with 14 bases in between. As DNA, the CDR3 is TGTGCCAGTAGTGGGCAAGGGGGTCACGGGGAGCTGTTTTTT. Protein sequence: CASSGQGGHGELFF.

The V call is TRBV12-3 or TRBV12-4, the J call TRBJ1-1; no clear D. Trimming stripped 6 bases from V and 2 bases from J, with 10 bases between. The length of the CDR3 is 13 residues. In DNA form, the CDR3 reads TGTGCCAGCAGGGCGACGCATAACACTGAAGCTTTCTTT. It is translated as CASRATHNTEAFF.

The chain carries TRBV11-1 and TRBJ2-1; 9 bases agree with TRBD1. The V gene end was trimmed by 8 bases and the J gene end by 7 bases; junction bases not matched to a gene: 12. Germline CDR1 reads SGHAT; CDR2 reads FQDESV (reference sequence). This CDR3 comprises 15 residues. The CDR3 coding sequence is TGTGCCAGCCTTCACAGGGGGCGATCAGTGAATGAGCAGTTCTTC. This codes for CASLHRGRSVNEQFF.

A single count supports this clone. The CDR3 loop is CASSFGGTSRVNEQFF. The CDR3 nucleotides are TGTGCCAGCAGCTTCGGTGGAACTAGTCGGGTCAATGAGCAGTTCTTC. The chain employs TRBV5-5 and TRBJ2-1, with D possibly being TRBD2 (5 bases). CDR1 and CDR2 from the germline V gene are SGHKS and YYEKEE (reference sequence). This CDR3 has 16 residues. The V gene lost 2 bases and the J gene lost 6 bases, with 18 bases spanning the gap.

The chain recombines TRBV7-3 with TRBJ1-1; D call uncertain. Germline-derived CDR1 and CDR2 are SGHTA and FQGTGA. The CDR3 consists of 13 residues. V lost 5 bases, J lost 2 bases, and 9 bases lay in between. CDR3 nucleotide sequence: TGTGCCAGCAGCCTGTGGGGAAACACTGAAGCTTTCTTT. Protein product: CASSLWGNTEAFF.